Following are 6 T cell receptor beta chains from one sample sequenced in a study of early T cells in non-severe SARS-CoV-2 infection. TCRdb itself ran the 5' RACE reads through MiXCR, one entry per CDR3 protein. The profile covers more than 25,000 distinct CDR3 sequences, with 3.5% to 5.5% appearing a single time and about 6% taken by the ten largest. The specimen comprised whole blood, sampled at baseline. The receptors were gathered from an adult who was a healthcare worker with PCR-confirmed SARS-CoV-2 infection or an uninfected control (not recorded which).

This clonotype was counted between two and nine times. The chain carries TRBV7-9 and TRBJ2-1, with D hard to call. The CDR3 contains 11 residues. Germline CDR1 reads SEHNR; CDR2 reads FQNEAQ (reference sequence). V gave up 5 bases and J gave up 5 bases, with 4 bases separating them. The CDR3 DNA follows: TGTGCCAGCAGCCCCGACAATGAGCAGTTCTTC. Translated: CASSPDNEQFF.

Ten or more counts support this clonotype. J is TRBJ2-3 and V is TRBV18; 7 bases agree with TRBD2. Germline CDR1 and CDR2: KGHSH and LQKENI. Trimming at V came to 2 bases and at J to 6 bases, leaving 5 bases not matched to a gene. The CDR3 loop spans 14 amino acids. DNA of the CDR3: TGTGCCAGCTCACCAAGGCGGGAGTCTGATACGCAGTATTTT. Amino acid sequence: CASSPRRESDTQYF.

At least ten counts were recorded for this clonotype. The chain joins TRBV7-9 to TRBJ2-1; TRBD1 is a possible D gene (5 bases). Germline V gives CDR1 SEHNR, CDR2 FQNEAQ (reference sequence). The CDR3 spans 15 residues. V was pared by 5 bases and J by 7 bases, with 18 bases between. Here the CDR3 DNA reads TGTGCCAGCAGCGCTAGTACAGCAGGACATAATGAGCAGTTCTTC. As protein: CASSASTAGHNEQFF.

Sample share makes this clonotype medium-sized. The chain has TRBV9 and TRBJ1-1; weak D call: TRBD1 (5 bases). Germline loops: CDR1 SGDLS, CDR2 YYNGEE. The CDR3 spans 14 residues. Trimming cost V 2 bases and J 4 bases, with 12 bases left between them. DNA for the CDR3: TGTGCCAGCAGCGTCGGGGGGTCCGGCACTGAAGCTTTCTTT. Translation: CASSVGGSGTEAFF.

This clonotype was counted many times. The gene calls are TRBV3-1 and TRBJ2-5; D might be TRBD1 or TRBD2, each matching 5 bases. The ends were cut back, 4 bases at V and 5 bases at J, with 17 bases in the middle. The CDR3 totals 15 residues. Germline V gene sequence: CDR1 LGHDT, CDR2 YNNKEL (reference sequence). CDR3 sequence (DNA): TGTGCCAGCAGCCCACCCGGGGCCAGTGGGGAGACCCAGTACTTC. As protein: CASSPPGASGETQYF.

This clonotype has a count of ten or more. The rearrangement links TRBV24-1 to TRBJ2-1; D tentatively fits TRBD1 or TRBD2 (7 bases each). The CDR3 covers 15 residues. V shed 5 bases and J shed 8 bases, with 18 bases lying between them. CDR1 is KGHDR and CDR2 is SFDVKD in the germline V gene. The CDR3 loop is CATSGWGRGLHEQFF. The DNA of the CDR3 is TGTGCCACCAGTGGATGGGGGAGGGGGCTTCATGAGCAGTTCTTC.